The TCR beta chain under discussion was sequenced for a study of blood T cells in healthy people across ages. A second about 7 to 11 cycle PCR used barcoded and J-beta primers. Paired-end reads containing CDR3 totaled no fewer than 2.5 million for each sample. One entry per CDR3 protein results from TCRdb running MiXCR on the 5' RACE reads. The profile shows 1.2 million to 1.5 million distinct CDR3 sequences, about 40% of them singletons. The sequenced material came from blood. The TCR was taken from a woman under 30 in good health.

The CDR3: CAIVPGGYTEAFF. CDR3 nucleotides: TGTGCCATCGTCCCCGGGGGGTACACTGAAGCTTTCTTT. The rearrangement uses TRBV10-3 and TRBJ1-1, with D possibly matching TRBD1 (5 bases). CDR3 length: 13 residues. Per the germline V gene, CDR1 is ENHRY and CDR2 is SYGVKD. The germline V and J ends were trimmed by 8 bases and 3 bases, with 13 bases remaining between them.